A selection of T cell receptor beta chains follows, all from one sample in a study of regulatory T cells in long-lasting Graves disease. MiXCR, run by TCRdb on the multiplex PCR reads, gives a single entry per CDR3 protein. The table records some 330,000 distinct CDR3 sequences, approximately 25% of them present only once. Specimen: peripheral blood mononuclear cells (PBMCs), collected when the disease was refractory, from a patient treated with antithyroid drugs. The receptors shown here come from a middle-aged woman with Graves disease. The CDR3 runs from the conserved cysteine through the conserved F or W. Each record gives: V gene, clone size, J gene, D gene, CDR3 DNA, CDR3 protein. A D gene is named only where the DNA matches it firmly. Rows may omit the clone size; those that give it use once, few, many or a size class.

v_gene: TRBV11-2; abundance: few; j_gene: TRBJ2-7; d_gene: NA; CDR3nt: TGTGCCAGCAGCCGCGACGGGGACGAGCAGTACTTC; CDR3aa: CASSRDGDEQYF
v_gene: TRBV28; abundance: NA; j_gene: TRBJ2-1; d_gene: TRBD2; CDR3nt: TGTGCCAGCAGTCCTAGCGGGACATCTTTTCATGAGCAGTTCTTC; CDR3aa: CASSPSGTSFHEQFF
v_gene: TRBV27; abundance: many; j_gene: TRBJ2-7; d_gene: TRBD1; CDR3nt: TGTGCCAGCAGGACAGGGACCGTCCCCTACGAGCAGTACTTC; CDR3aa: CASRTGTVPYEQYF
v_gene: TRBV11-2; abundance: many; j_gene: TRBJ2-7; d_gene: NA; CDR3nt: TGTGCCAGCAGGGGCGGTTACGAGCAGTACTTC; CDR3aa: CASRGGYEQYF
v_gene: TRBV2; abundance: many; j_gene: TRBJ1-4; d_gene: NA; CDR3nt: TGTGCCGTGGTTGCAACTAATGAAAAACTGTTTTTT; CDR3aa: CAVVATNEKLFF
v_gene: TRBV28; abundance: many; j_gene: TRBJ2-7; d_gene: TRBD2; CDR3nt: TGTGCCAGCACCCCCCCCGGGAGGGCCCCCCACGAGCAGTACTTC; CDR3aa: CASTPPGRAPHEQYF
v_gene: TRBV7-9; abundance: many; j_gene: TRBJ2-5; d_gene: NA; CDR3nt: TGTGCCAGCAGTTTAGGGCTAGCGCCAGAGACCCAGTACTTC; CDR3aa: CASSLGLAPETQYF
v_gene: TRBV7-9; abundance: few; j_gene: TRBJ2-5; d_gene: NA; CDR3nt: TGTGCCAGCAGCCCGGGTGAACAAACACAAGAGACCCAGTACTTC; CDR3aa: CASSPGEQTQETQYF
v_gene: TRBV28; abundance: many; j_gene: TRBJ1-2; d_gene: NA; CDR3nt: TGTGCCAGCAGTCTTCCCGGGACACTCTATGGCTACACCTTC; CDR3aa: CASSLPGTLYGYTF
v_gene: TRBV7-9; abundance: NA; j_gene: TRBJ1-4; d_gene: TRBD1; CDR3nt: TGTGCCAGCAGCTCGACAGGGTACGCAACTAATGAAAAACTGTTTTTT; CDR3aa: CASSSTGYATNEKLFF
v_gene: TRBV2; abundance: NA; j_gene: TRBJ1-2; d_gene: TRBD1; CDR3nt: TGTGCCAGCAGTCGGGACAGGGCGACCTATGGCTACACCTTC; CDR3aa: CASSRDRATYGYTF
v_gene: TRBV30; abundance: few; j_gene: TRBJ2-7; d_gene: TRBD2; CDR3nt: TGTGCCTGGGGGACTAGCGGGAGAGAGTACTACTACGAGCAGTACTTC; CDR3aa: CAWGTSGREYYYEQYF
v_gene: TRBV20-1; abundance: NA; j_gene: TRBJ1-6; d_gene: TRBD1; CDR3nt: TGCAGTGCTGGGGACAGGGGGCTGGGTAATTCACCCCTCCACTTT; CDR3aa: CSAGDRGLGNSPLHF
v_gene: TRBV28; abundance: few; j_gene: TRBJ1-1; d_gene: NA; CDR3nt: TGTGCCAGCAGTTTATTGGGGGGCGCAGATACTGAAGCTTTCTTT; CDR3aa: CASSLLGGADTEAFF
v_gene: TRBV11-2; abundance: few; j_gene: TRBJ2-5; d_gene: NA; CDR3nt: TGTGCCAGCAGCTTAGTTGGGGCCAGGAAAGAGACCCAGTACTTC; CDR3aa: CASSLVGARKETQYF
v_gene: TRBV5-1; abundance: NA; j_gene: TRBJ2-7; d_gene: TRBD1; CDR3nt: TGCGCCAGCAGCTCATTCGGACAGGGGATGTACGAGCAGTACTTC; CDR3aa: CASSSFGQGMYEQYF
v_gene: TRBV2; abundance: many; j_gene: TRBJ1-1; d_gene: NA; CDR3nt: TGCGCCAGCAGTGAAGGGTACACTGAAGCTTTCTTT; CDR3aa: CASSEGYTEAFF
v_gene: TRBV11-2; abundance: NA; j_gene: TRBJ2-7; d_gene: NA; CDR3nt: TGTGCCAGCAGCTTAGATCGTCGGGCAGGGCGCGAGCAGTACTTC; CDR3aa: CASSLDRRAGREQYF
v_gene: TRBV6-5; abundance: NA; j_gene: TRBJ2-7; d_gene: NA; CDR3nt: TGTGCCAGCAGTTACTCGGTTTCCCCCTACGAGCAGTACTTC; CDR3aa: CASSYSVSPYEQYF
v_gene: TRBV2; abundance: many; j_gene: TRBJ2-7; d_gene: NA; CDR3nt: TGTGCCAGCAGCACAGGGTACTACGAGCAGTACTTC; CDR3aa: CASSTGYYEQYF
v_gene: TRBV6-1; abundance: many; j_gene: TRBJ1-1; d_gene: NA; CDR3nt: TGTGCCAGCACCTCGGGGGACACCGCAGAAGCTTTCTTT; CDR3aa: CASTSGDTAEAFF
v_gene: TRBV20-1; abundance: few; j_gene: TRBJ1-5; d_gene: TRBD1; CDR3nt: TGCAGTGCTAGAGTCGGACAGGGGGCGAATCAGCCCCAGCATTTT; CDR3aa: CSARVGQGANQPQHF
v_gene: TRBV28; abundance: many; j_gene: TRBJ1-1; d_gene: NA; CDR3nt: TGTGCCAGCAGTTTAGAGGGAGAGGGGACATCTTTTTCCCCTCGGTACACTGAAGCTTTCTTT; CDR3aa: CASSLEGEGTSFSPRYTEAFF
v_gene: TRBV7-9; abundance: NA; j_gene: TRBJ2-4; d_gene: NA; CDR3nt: TGTGCCAGCAGCTTAGTTCCCCTGAAGGGGCCTTCCCGCTTAGCCAAAAACATTCAGTACTTC; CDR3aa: CASSLVPLKGPSRLAKNIQYF
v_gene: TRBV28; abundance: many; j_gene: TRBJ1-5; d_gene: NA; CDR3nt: TGTGCCAGCAGTCCCGGCGGGCAGGGTCGATCCCAGCCCCAGCATTTT; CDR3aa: CASSPGGQGRSQPQHF
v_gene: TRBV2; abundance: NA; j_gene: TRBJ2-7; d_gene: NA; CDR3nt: TGTGCCAGCAAGTTGGCCTACGAGCAGTACTTC; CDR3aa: CASKLAYEQYF
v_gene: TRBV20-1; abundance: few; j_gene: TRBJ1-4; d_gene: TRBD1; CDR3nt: TGCAGTATCGACCCGGTTGGGACAGGGAATGAAAAACTGTTTTTT; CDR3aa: CSIDPVGTGNEKLFF
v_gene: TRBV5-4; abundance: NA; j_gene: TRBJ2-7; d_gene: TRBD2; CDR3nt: TGTGCCAGCAGCTTGGCGGTCGGCCTAGCGGGAGACTACGAGCAGTACTTC; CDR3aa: CASSLAVGLAGDYEQYF
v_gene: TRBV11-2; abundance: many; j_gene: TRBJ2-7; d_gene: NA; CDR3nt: TGTGCCAGCAGCTCCGACAATTTCGGCGAGCAGTACTTC; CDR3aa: CASSSDNFGEQYF
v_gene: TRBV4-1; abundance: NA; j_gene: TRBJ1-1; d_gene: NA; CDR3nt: TGCGCCAGCAGCCAAGCTTTCAGGGTGAGAAAGAACACTGAAGCTTTCTTT; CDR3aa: CASSQAFRVRKNTEAFF
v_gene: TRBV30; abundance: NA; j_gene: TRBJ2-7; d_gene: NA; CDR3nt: TGTGCCTGGAGTACTAACCTTAAGCCCTACGAGCAGTACTTC; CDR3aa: CAWSTNLKPYEQYF
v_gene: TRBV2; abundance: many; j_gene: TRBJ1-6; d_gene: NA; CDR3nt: TGTGCCAGCAGTGTGGTGGATTATAATTCACCCCTCCACTTT; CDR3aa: CASSVVDYNSPLHF
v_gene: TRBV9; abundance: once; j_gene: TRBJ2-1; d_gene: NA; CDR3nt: TGTGCCAGCAGCTCCGCTGGGGAGCAGTTCTTC; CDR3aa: CASSSAGEQFF
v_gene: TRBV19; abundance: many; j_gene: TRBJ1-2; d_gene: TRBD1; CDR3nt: TGTGCCAGTAGTACCGCCGGGACAGGGGTAATCTATGGCTACACCTTC; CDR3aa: CASSTAGTGVIYGYTF
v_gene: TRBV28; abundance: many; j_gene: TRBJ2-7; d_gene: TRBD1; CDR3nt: TGTGCCAGCAGCCCTATCGACCCGGGACAGGGTGACTACGAGCAGTACTTC; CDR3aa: CASSPIDPGQGDYEQYF
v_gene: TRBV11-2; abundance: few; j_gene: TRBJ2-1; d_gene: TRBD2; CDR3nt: TGTGCCAGCAGCTCGGGGACTAGCGACTATTTCAATGAGCAGTTCTTC; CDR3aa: CASSSGTSDYFNEQFF
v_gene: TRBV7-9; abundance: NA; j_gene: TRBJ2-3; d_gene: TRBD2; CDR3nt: TGTGCCAGCAGGCCTGGTTTGAGCGGGAGACCAGATACGCAGTATTTT; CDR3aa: CASRPGLSGRPDTQYF
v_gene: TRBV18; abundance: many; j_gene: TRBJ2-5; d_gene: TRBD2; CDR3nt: TGTGCCAGCTCTCGTGACTCAGCGGGATCAACCACCCAGTACTTC; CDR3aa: CASSRDSAGSTTQYF
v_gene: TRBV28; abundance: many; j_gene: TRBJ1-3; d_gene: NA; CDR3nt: TGTGCCAGCAGGCGGGCCCGTTTGAGCTCTGGAAACACCATATATTTT; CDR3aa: CASRRARLSSGNTIYF
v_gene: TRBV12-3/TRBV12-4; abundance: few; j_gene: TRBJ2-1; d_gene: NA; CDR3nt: TGTGCCAGCAGGACCCCTGCTTTTAGTGACGCCCCCAATGAGCAGTTCTTC; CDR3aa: CASRTPAFSDAPNEQFF